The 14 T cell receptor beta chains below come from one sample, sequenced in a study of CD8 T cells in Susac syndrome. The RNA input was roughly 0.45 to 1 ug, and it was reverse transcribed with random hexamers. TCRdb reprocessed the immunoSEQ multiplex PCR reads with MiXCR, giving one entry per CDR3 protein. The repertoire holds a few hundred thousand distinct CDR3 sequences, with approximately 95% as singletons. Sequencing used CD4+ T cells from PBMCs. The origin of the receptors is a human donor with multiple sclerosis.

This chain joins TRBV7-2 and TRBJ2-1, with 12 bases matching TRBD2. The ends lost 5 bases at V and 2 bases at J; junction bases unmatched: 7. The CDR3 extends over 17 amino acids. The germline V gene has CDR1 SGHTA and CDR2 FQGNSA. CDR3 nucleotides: TGTGCCAGCAGCCCCGGGACTAGCGGGCGTACCTACAATGAGCAGTTCTTC. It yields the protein CASSPGTSGRTYNEQFF.

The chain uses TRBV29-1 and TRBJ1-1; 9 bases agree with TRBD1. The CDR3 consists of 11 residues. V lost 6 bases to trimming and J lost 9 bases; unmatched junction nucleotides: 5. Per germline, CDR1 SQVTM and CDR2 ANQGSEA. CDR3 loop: CSVRTGEKAFF. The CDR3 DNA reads TGCAGCGTCCGGACAGGGGAGAAAGCTTTCTTT.

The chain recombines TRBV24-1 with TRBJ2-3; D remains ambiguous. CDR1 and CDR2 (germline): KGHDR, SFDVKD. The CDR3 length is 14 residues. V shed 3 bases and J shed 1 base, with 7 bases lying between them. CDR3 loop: CATSDRTRTDTQYF. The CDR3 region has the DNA TGTGCCACCAGTGATCGGACCCGCACAGATACGCAGTATTTT.

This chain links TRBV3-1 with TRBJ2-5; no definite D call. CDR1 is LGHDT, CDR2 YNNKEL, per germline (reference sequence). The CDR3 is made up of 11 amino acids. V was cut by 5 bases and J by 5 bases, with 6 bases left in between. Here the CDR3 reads CASSSSETQYF. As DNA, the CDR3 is TGTGCCAGCAGCTCCTCGGAGACCCAGTACTTC.

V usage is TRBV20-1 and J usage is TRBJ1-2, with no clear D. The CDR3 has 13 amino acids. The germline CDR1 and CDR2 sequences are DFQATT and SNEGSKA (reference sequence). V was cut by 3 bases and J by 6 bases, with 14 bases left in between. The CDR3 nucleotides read TGCAGTGCTAGGGACCCAAACACCGATGGCTACACCTTC. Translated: CSARDPNTDGYTF.

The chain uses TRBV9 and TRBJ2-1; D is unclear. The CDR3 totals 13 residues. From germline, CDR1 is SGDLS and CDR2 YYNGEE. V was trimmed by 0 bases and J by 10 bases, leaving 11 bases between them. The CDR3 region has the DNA TGTGCCAGCAGCGTAGAGCAGGACGTGGAGCAGTTCTTC. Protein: CASSVEQDVEQFF.

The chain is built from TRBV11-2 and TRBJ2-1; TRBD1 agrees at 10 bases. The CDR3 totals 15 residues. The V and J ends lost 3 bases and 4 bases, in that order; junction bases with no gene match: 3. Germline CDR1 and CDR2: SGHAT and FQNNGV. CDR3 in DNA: TGTGCCAGCAGCTTGGACAGGGGGGGTTACAATGAGCAGTTCTTC. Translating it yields CASSLDRGGYNEQFF.

The DNA for the CDR3 is TGTGCCAGCACCACCGACAGGACTAGCTCCTACGAGCAGTACTTC. Encoded protein: CASTTDRTSSYEQYF. V gene TRBV14 combines with J gene TRBJ2-7, with a possible D match to TRBD2 (7 bases). CDR1 and CDR2 from the germline V gene are SGHDN and FVKESK. V dropped 7 bases and J dropped 0 bases, with 16 bases sitting between them. The CDR3 covers 15 residues.

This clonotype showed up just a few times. The CDR3 protein is CASSQAGHLDTQYF. The CDR3 DNA follows: TGTGCCAGCAGCCAAGCCGGACATCTAGATACGCAGTATTTT. The chain joins TRBV4-2 to TRBJ2-3, with D possibly being TRBD1 (5 bases). Germline CDR1 LGHNA, CDR2 YNFKEQ. This CDR3 comprises 14 residues. The V and J ends lost 1 base and 5 bases respectively, with 10 bases between them.

The CDR3, as DNA: TGCAGTGCACCCTCCCCCGGGACTAGCGCAGATGAGCAGTTCTTC. This sequence encodes CSAPSPGTSADEQFF. The rearrangement uses TRBV20-1 and TRBJ2-1; 10 bases are a match to TRBD2. In germline, CDR1 is DFQATT, CDR2 SNEGSKA (reference sequence). This CDR3 comprises 15 residues. The J segment lost 8 bases and the V segment lost 6 bases, leaving 13 bases of the junction unmatched.

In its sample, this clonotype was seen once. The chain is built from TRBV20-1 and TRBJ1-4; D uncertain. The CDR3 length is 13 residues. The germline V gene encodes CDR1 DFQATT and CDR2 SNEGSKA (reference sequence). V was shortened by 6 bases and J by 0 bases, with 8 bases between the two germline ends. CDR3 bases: TGCAGTGCCACCAGGACAACTAATGAAAAACTGTTTTTT. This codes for CSATRTTNEKLFF.

The CDR3, as DNA: TGTGCCTGGAGTGTACCCCCCCGGGAGCAGTACTTC. Its translation: CAWSVPPREQYF. This sequence joins TRBV30 and TRBJ2-7; D gene ambiguous. Trimming took 0 bases from V and 7 from J, leaving 10 bases between them. The germline CDR1 and CDR2 sequences are GTSNPN and SVGIG (reference sequence). The CDR3 length is 12 residues.

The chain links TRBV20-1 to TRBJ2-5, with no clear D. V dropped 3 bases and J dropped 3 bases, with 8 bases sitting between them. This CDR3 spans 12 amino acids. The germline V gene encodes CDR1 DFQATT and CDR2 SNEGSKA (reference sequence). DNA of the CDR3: TGCAGTGCTAGGGATGTGAAAGAGACCCAGTACTTC. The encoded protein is CSARDVKETQYF.

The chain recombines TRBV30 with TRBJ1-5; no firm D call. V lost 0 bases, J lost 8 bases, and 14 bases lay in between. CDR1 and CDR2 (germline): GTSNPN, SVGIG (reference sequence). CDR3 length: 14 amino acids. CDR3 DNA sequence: TGTGCCTGGAGTGTACATCCAGGCCGCGAGCCCCAGCATTTT. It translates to CAWSVHPGREPQHF. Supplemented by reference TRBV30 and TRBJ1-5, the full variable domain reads SQTIHQWPATLVQPVGSPLSLECTVEGTSNPNLYWYRQAAGRGLQLLFYSVGIGQISSEVPQNLSASRPQDRQFILSSKKLLLSDSGFYLCAWSVHPGREPQHFGDGTRLSIL.